This T cell receptor beta chain is from a study of blood T cell repertoires in COVID-19. Turning to the study itself: Acute-phase and convalescent COVID-19 samples originated in the United States, Italy and Spain. T cells, B-cell-depleted T cells, or PBMCs provided the cDNA or gDNA that served as material.

This clone was picked up a small number of times. As handled by the study authors: Estimation of nucleated cell counts was performed using reference gene primer amplification. Clones were sequenced by immunoSEQ multiplex PCR, and TCRdb holds only the in-frame ones, with some missing. V and J calls and clone size are as listed in that table; D and trimming were resolved from the DNA. The table includes about 140,000 clones, approximately 82% detected once. Germline V gene data show CDR1 as LNHDA and CDR2 as SQIVND (reference sequence). Trimming took 3 bases from V and 11 from J, leaving 23 bases between them. The CDR3 consists of 16 residues.

The rearrangement links TRBV19 to TRBJ1-5; a weak D match, TRBD1 (5 bases). This clonotype was sampled from a human donor in a cohort sampled during active COVID-19. Sequenced: peripheral blood. The CDR3 region has the DNA TGTGCCAGTAGTATTGGGGCAGCCAGCCCTCAAGGGACCCAGCATTTT. Amino acid sequence: CASSIGAASPQGTQHF.